This record looks at one T cell receptor (beta chain) sequence and its context. The antigen is unknown. These data belong to a study of radiation and T cells in renal cell carcinoma. Points from the study as a whole: Top tumor clonotypes rose in blood 2 weeks post-radiation, then contracted.

The CDR3 covers 14 residues. Germline CDR1 and CDR2: LGHNT and FRNRAP. V was shortened by 1 base and J by 4 bases, with 10 bases between the two germline ends. The assay was immunoSEQ multiplex PCR, and TCRdb's table has in-frame clones only and misses some. The sample consists of 10,000 to 15,000 clones, 30% to 40% of them appearing once. Treatment indicated: 15 Gy SBRT to primary tumor, nephrectomy 4 weeks later. The sequencing used tumor tissue, collected from a patient whose treatment included radiotherapy and nephrectomy. The chain links TRBV12-5 to TRBJ2-5; TRBD2 might be the D (5 bases). The receptor comes from a man between 60 and 70 years old with renal cell carcinoma. The CDR3 DNA is TGTGCTAGTGGTTTGGGACTAAAGGGAGAGACCCAGTACTTC. Translating it yields CASGLGLKGETQYF.